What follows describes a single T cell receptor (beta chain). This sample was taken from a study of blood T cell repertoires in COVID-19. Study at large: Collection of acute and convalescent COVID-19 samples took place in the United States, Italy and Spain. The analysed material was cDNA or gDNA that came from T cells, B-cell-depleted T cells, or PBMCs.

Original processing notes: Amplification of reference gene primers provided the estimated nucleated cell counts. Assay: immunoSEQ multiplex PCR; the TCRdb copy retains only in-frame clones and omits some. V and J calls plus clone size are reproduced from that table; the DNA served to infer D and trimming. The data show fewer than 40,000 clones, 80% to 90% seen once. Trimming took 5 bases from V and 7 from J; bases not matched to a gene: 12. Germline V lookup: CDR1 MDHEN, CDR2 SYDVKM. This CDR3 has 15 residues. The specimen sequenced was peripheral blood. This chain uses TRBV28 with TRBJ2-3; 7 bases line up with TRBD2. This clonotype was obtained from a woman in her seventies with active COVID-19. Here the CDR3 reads CASSGGGSLGNTQYF. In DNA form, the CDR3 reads TGTGCCAGCAGTGGGGGGGGGAGCCTTGGAAATACGCAGTATTTT.